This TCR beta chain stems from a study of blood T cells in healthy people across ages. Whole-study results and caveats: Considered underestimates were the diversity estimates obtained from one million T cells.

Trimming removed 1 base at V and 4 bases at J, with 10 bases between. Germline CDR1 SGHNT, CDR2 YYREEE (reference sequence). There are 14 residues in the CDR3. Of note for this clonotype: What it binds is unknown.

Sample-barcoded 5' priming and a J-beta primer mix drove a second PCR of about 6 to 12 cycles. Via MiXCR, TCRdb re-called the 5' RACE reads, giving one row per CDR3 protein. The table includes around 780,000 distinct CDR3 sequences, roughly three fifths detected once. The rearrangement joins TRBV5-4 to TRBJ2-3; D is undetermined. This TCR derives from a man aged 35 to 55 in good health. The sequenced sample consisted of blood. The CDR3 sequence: CASSLRTVADTQYF. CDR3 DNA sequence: TGTGCCAGCAGCTTGCGCACTGTGGCAGATACGCAGTATTTT.